The source of this T cell receptor beta chain is a study of blood T cell repertoires in COVID-19. Sequencing used immunoSEQ multiplex PCR; TCRdb keeps in-frame clones, though not all of them. The table has more than 85,000 clones, around 74% seen once; the top ten hold 15% to 20%. This CDR3 spans 15 amino acids. V lost 3 bases and J 4 bases, leaving 15 bases between the germline ends. Germline assignment: CDR1 LNHDA and CDR2 SQIVND (reference sequence). Sequencing used peripheral blood. The chain recombines TRBV19 with TRBJ1-1, with D unclear. The receptor's source is an older woman with acute or convalescent COVID-19. CDR3 residues: CASSIGVQRGTEAFF. The CDR3 DNA reads as TGTGCCAGTAGTATCGGGGTCCAACGGGGCACTGAAGCTTTCTTT.